A single sample gave rise to the 32 T cell receptor delta chains below, sequenced in a study of Vδ1+ human thymocytes. Sequences come from RNA converted to cDNA by reverse transcription. Pooled V-gene forward primers with one constant-region reverse primer generated the CDR3 amplicons by multiplex PCR. TCRdb reapplied CATT to the multiplex PCR reads. The table lists 20,000 to 25,000 delta-chain clones, roughly 7.3% of them singletons. Study outcomes and limitations: In the thymus, TRG and TRD repertoires looked highly polyclonal with Gaussian CDR3 lengths.

These TCRs are of unknown antigen specificity. Material for sequencing was Vdelta1+ gamma-delta thymocytes from the thymus. The sample's subset: FACS-sorted CD3+ TCRalphabeta- TCRVdelta1+ TCRVdelta2- thymocytes. The receptors shown here come from a child in the first two years of life who had congenital heart surgery.

The rearrangement links TRDV2 to TRDJ3; TRDD3 aligns across 12 bases. The CDR3 covers 20 residues. V lost 7 bases and J lost 2; bases outside the gene matches: 14. Germline V gene lookup returns CDR1 GEAIGNYY and CDR2 EKD. CDR3: CACPELGDTEGAWDTRQMFF. The CDR3 nucleotides are TGTGCCTGCCCTGAACTGGGGGATACCGAAGGAGCCTGGGACACCCGACAGATGTTTTTC.

J is TRDJ1 and V is TRDV2, with 13 bases matching TRDD3. No J gene was available from TCRdb, and it was assigned here by a germline match of the DNA. Germline assignment: CDR1 GEAIGNYY and CDR2 EKD. The CDR3 extends over 19 amino acids. V was clipped by 6 bases and J by 4 bases; unmatched bases: 19. CDR3 coding DNA: TGTGCCTGTCTGGGCTACGGCCTACTGGGGGATACGCGGGACGATAAACTCATCTTT. It specifies CACLGYGLLGDTRDDKLIF.

This clone was seen only a few times. The chain is built from TRDV2 and TRDJ1, with TRDD2 as a possible D gene (5 bases). The V gene's germline CDR1 is GEAIGNYY and CDR2 EKD. This CDR3 has 16 residues. V was clipped by 0 bases and J by 0 bases, with 13 bases between them. The CDR3 loop reads CACDTQGLPYTDKLIF. In nucleotides, the CDR3 is TGTGCCTGTGACACCCAGGGACTTCCGTACACCGATAAACTCATCTTT.

This clone showed up just once. The chain couples TRDV1 to TRDJ2; D gene unclear. TCRdb leaves out the J gene; it was filled in here by matching the DNA to germline. CDR3 length: 18 residues. V lost 2 bases and J 0 bases, leaving 16 bases between the germline ends. The germline gives CDR1 TSWWSYY, CDR2 QGS. The CDR3 reads CALGETWRHLALTAQLFF. CDR3 coding DNA: TGTGCTCTTGGGGAAACCTGGCGACACCTCGCTTTGACAGCACAACTCTTCTTT.

The chain couples TRDV1 to TRDJ1; the match to TRDD3 covers 7 bases. Germline CDR1 and CDR2: TSWWSYY and QGS. This CDR3 is 19 amino acids long. V lost 3 bases to trimming and J lost 0 bases; unmatched junction nucleotides: 16. Written as DNA, the CDR3 is TGTGCTCTTGGGGACCCTGATTTACACAAGCTGGGGGACACCGATAAACTCATCTTT. This translates into CALGDPDLHKLGDTDKLIF.

This clone was picked up a small number of times. At one boundary the junction diverges from the germline segment, which might be a read error. The sample has other DNA sequences that encode this CDR3 too. The chain couples TRDV1 to TRDJ1; TRDD3 matches 8 bases. Germline lookup yields CDR1 TSWWSYY and CDR2 QGS. The CDR3 spans 16 residues. CDR3 nucleotide sequence: TGTGCTCTTGGGTTATGTACTGGGGGTAGCACCGATAAACTCATTTTT. Amino acids: CALGLCTGGSTDKLIF.

This clone was observed a handful of times. The V gene is TRDV1, the J gene TRDJ1; 8 bases match TRDD3. Germline loops: CDR1 TSWWSYY, CDR2 QGS. The V gene end was trimmed by 0 bases and the J gene end by 0 bases; junction bases not matched to a gene: 12. This CDR3 has 19 amino acids. The CDR3 sequence is CALGELRNYWGFNTDKLIF. CDR3 DNA: TGTGCTCTTGGGGAACTACGGAATTACTGGGGGTTCAACACCGATAAACTCATCTTT.

This clone has more than one count but fewer than ten. The chain links TRDV1 to TRDJ1; no clear D. The germline gives CDR1 TSWWSYY, CDR2 QGS. The CDR3 loop spans 14 amino acids. The V gene lost 3 bases and the J gene lost 1 base, with 9 bases spanning the gap. The CDR3 reads CALGDRTPTDKLIF. CDR3 bases: TGTGCTCTTGGGGATCGAACCCCCACCGATAAACTCATCTTT.

This clone appeared a few times. The chain links TRDV1 to TRDJ1; D is ambiguous. This CDR3 is 13 amino acids long. CDR1 is TSWWSYY, CDR2 QGS, per germline. V was shortened by 5 bases and J by 3 bases, with 10 bases between the two germline ends. Here the CDR3 reads CALGTSPPDKLIF. The CDR3 DNA follows: TGTGCTCTTGGGACCTCTCCGCCCGATAAACTCATCTTT.

This chain connects TRDV1 to TRDJ1; tentatively, D is TRDD3 (5 bases). Between the trimmed V and J ends, which lost 5 bases and 4 bases, there was a span of 23 bases. Looked up from germline, CDR1 is TSWWSYY and CDR2 is QGS. The CDR3 length is 17 residues. CDR3 amino acids: CALGLVPPSLGHDKLIF. The DNA for the CDR3 is TGTGCTCTTGGGTTGGTTCCCCCCTCCCTGGGCCACGATAAACTCATCTTT.

The table lists this clone with a few counts. The J gene is TRDJ1, the V gene TRDV1; D might be TRDD3 (5 bases). This CDR3 region has 17 residues. Germline V CDR1 and CDR2: TSWWSYY, QGS. Trimming took 5 bases from V and 0 from J, leaving 19 bases between them. The CDR3 protein is CALGPRGVGRYTDKLIF. The DNA of the CDR3 is TGTGCTCTTGGGCCCCGGGGAGTGGGGCGGTACACCGATAAACTCATCTTT.

The chain uses TRDV1 and TRDJ1, with TRDD3 identical over 11 bases. The germline V gene encodes CDR1 TSWWSYY and CDR2 QGS. The CDR3 length is 25 residues. After removal of 2 bases from V and 8 bases from J, the junction contained 37 bases not matched to a gene. CDR3 nucleotide sequence: TGTGCTCTTGGGGAATCGGATGGGCATAGACTACATTCACAGTACTGGGGGATAGGGGTCTCCAAACTCATCTTT. Protein sequence: CALGESDGHRLHSQYWGIGVSKLIF.

The genes are TRDV1 and TRDJ1, with a weak D call TRDD3 (6 bases). This CDR3 is built from 17 residues. CDR1 is TSWWSYY, CDR2 QGS, per germline. Trimming shortened V by 5 bases and J by 8 bases, and 27 bases separated the two germline ends. CDR3 DNA: TGTGCTCTTGGGTCTACCTTTGAGCTACTGGGTCTCGACAAACTCATCTTT. The encoded protein is CALGSTFELLGLDKLIF.

This clone was counted between two and nine times. The V gene is TRDV1, the J gene TRDJ1, with D unclear. The CDR3 loop spans 17 amino acids. V lost 5 bases, J lost 0 bases, and 19 bases lay in between. CDR1 and CDR2 from the germline V gene are TSWWSYY and QGS. CDR3 amino acids: CALGIYGGVLNTDKLIF. The CDR3 DNA reads as TGTGCTCTTGGGATCTACGGCGGAGTACTTAACACCGATAAACTCATCTTT.

V gene TRDV1 combines with J gene TRDJ1; 10 bases agree with TRDD3. This CDR3 has 20 residues. Germline V gene data show CDR1 as TSWWSYY and CDR2 as QGS. V lost 1 base to trimming and J lost 1 base; unmatched junction nucleotides: 15. The CDR3: CALGERGPPLLGDGTDKLIF. CDR3 nucleotides: TGTGCTCTTGGGGAACGAGGGCCTCCGCTACTGGGGGATGGCACCGATAAACTCATCTTT.

This clone has only a few counts. The chain links TRDV1 to TRDJ2, with 12 bases aligning to TRDD3. This CDR3 is built from 25 residues. With V trimmed by 3 bases and J by 2 bases, 28 bases remained unmatched. Per the germline V gene, CDR1 is TSWWSYY and CDR2 is QGS. The CDR3 nucleotides read TGTGCTCTTGGGGACCTACCTCCAAGCGGTACTGGGGGATACTACCCTCTCCCATTGACAGCACAACTCTTCTTT. This codes for CALGDLPPSGTGGYYPLPLTAQLFF.

No V gene call is available, although the J gene is TRDJ1; the D call TRDD3 from the table was never checked on the DNA. The CDR3 is made up of 16 amino acids. The CDR3 DNA follows: TGTGCTCTTGGGGAACACTGGGGGCCGTACACCGATAAACTCATCTTT. This encodes CALGEHWGPYTDKLIF.

This clone has just a few counts. The chain links TRDV1 to TRDJ1, with 13 bases identical to TRDD3. Trimming took 0 bases from V and 11 from J; bases not matched to a gene: 15. The CDR3 is made up of 18 amino acids. CDR1 and CDR2 from the germline V gene are TSWWSYY and QGS. The CDR3, as DNA: TGTGCTCTTGGGGAACTAGTTCCCTACTGGGGGATACGGGAGTGTCTCATCTTT. Translating it yields CALGELVPYWGIRECLIF.

The V gene is TRDV1, the J gene TRDJ1, with D perhaps TRDD3 (6 bases). The V gene lost 2 bases and the J gene lost 0 bases, with 19 bases spanning the gap. CDR3 length: 18 residues. CDR1 is TSWWSYY, CDR2 QGS, per germline. CDR3 loop: CALGEYGWGASYTDKLIF. The CDR3 DNA reads TGTGCTCTTGGGGAATACGGTTGGGGGGCCTCGTACACCGATAAACTCATCTTT.

The chain joins TRDV1 to TRDJ1, with 9 nucleotides matching TRDD3. Trimming at V came to 3 bases and at J to 2 bases, leaving 10 bases not matched to a gene. CDR1 and CDR2 (germline): TSWWSYY, QGS. CDR3 length: 17 residues. CDR3 protein: CALGDPFLGDLTDKLIF. The CDR3 DNA follows: TGTGCTCTTGGGGACCCCTTCCTGGGGGATCTTACCGATAAACTCATCTTT.

The chain employs TRDV1 and TRDJ1, with D uncertain. The CDR3 covers 18 residues. The V end was cut by 0 bases, the J end by 3 bases, with 20 bases between. Germline loops: CDR1 TSWWSYY, CDR2 QGS. The CDR3, as DNA: TGTGCTCTTGGGGAACTAAAGCCCGCCTCCCCCAAACCCGATAAACTCATCTTT. The encoded protein is CALGELKPASPKPDKLIF.

The sample holds one count of this clone. The J gene is TRDJ1; the V gene was not called; whether TRDD3, the table's D call, matches the DNA was not checked. This CDR3 region has 13 residues. The CDR3: CALGEAPRSGLIF. The CDR3 DNA is TGTGCTCTTGGGGAAGCCCCCCGTAGCGGACTCATCTTT.

This clone is labeled medium-sized. This chain uses TRDV2 with TRDJ3; 12 bases match TRDD3. The CDR3 is 24 amino acids. Per the germline V gene, CDR1 is GEAIGNYY and CDR2 is EKD. V lost 1 base and J lost 0; bases outside the gene matches: 18. The CDR3 coding sequence is TGTGCCTGTGACACTTGCTCGGTTGCTGGGGGATACGTTCACAGCTCCTGGGACACCCGACAGATGTTTTTC. Translated, it gives CACDTCSVAGGYVHSSWDTRQMFF.

V is TRDV1 and J is TRDJ1; the match to TRDD3 covers 7 bases. J was trimmed by 4 bases and V by 2 bases; bases with no gene match: 34. Germline V gene sequence: CDR1 TSWWSYY, CDR2 QGS. There are 24 residues in the CDR3. As DNA, the CDR3 is TGTGCTCTTGGGGAAAATTCCATCCCCACCCCCCTATCAACGTGGATACGACCCCACGATAAACTCATCTTT. It codes for CALGENSIPTPLSTWIRPHDKLIF.

This clone has a handful of counts. This chain connects TRDV1 to TRDJ2; 8 bases align to TRDD3. Germline-derived CDR1 and CDR2 are TSWWSYY and QGS. This CDR3 region has 19 residues. The V segment lost 5 bases and the J segment 2 bases; nucleotides outside the gene matches: 16. The CDR3 sequence is CALGSRSYPTGGLTAQLFF. Here the CDR3 DNA reads TGTGCTCTTGGGTCGAGGTCCTACCCCACTGGGGGGTTGACAGCACAACTCTTCTTT.

The rearrangement joins TRDV1 to TRDJ1; TRDD3 is a possible D gene (6 bases). CDR1 and CDR2 from the germline V gene are TSWWSYY and QGS. This CDR3 comprises 19 residues. The V end was cut by 1 base, the J end by 2 bases, with 23 bases between. The CDR3 spells CALGEPPLGTGDKTDKLIF. The CDR3 DNA is TGTGCTCTTGGGGAACCTCCTCTTGGCACGGGGGACAAAACCGATAAACTCATCTTT.

V is TRDV1 and J is TRDJ1; 7 bases map to TRDD3. Germline V lookup: CDR1 TSWWSYY, CDR2 QGS. The length of the CDR3 is 15 residues. V lost 0 bases to trimming and J lost 8 bases; unmatched junction nucleotides: 9. The CDR3 sequence is CALGELGIGAPKLIF. The CDR3, as DNA: TGTGCTCTTGGGGAACTGGGGATAGGCGCTCCAAAACTCATCTTT.

The sample holds a few counts of this clone. V and J are TRDV1 and TRDJ1, with a tentative D call TRDD3 (6 bases). This CDR3 is 22 amino acids long. The germline gives CDR1 TSWWSYY, CDR2 QGS. Trimming took 4 bases from V and 0 from J, leaving 33 bases between them. Here the CDR3 reads CALGGLPLGGWTDPYNTDKLIF. CDR3 nucleotides: TGTGCTCTTGGGGGATTGCCACTTGGGGGGTGGACGGACCCGTACAACACCGATAAACTCATCTTT.

This clone has just a few counts. This chain uses TRDV2 with TRDJ3; the match to TRDD3 covers 8 bases. The CDR3 covers 18 residues. Germline values: CDR1 GEAIGNYY, CDR2 EKD. V lost 5 bases, J lost 2 bases, and 10 bases stayed unmatched. The CDR3 sequence is CACGPGDTHPWDTRQMFF. The DNA for the CDR3 is TGTGCCTGTGGTCCCGGGGATACCCACCCCTGGGACACCCGACAGATGTTTTTC.

This clone showed up just a few times. The chain links TRDV1 to TRDJ1, with unresolved D. Between the trimmed V and J ends, which lost 1 base and 1 base, there was a span of 22 bases. CDR1 and CDR2 (germline): TSWWSYY, QGS. The CDR3 has 19 amino acids. The CDR3 sequence: CALGEQVPLVPPSTDKLIF. Written as DNA, the CDR3 is TGTGCTCTTGGGGAACAAGTTCCCTTGGTTCCCCCAAGCACCGATAAACTCATCTTT.

The rearrangement joins TRDV2 to TRDJ3, with 10 bases identical to TRDD3. This CDR3 comprises 20 residues. CDR1 GEAIGNYY and CDR2 EKD come from the germline V gene. V lost 2 bases, J lost 0 bases, and 9 bases stayed unmatched. The CDR3, as DNA: TGTGCCTGTGACAAGTACTGGGGGATTCCCTGCTCCTGGGACACCCGACAGATGTTTTTC. This gives the protein CACDKYWGIPCSWDTRQMFF.

The chain joins TRDV1 to TRDJ1; D gene unclear. Germline CDR1 TSWWSYY, CDR2 QGS. CDR3 length equals 16 residues. The V end lost 1 base, the J end lost 1 base, and 13 bases lay between the germline ends. CDR3 in DNA: TGTGCTCTTGGGGAACCTTCAGGAGGCAGCACCGATAAACTCATCTTT. Residues: CALGEPSGGSTDKLIF.